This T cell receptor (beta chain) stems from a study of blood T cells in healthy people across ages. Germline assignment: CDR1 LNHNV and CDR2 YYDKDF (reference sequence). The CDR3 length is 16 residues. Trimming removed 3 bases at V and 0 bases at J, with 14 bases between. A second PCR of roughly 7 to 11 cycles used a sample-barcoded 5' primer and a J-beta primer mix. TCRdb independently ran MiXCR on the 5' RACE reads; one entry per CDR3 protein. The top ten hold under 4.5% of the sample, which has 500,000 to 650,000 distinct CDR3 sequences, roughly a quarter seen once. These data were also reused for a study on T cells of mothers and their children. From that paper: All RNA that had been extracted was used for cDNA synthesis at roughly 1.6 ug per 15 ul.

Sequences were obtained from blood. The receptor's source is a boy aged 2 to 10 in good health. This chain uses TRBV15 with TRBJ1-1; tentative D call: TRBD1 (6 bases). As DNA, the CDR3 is TGTGCCACCAGCAGGGGGGCAGTGTACGTGAACACTGAAGCTTTCTTT. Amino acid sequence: CATSRGAVYVNTEAFF.